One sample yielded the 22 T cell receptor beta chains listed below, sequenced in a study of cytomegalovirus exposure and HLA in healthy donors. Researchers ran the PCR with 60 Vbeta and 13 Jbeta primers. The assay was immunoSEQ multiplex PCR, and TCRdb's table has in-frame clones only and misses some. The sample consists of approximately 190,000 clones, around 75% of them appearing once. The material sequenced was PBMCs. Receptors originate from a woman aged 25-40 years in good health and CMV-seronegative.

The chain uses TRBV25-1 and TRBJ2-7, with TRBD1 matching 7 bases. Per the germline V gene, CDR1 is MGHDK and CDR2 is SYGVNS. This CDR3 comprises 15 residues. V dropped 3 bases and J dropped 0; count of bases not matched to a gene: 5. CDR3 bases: TGTGCCAGCAGTGACCCGGGACAGAGCTCCTACGAGCAGTACTTC. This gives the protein CASSDPGQSSYEQYF.

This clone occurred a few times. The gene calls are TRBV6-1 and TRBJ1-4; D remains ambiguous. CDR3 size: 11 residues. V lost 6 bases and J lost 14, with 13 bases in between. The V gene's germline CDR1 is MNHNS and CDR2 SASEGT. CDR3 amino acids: CASRLRIGLFF. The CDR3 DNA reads TGTGCCAGCAGGTTGAGGATCGGGCTGTTTTTT.

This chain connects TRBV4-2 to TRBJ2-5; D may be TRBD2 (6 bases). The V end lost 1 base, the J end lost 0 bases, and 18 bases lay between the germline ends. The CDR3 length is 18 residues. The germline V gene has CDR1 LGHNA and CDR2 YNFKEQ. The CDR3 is CASSQGRLLGDYQETQYF. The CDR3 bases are TGTGCCAGCAGCCAAGGACGACTATTGGGGGACTACCAAGAGACCCAGTACTTC.

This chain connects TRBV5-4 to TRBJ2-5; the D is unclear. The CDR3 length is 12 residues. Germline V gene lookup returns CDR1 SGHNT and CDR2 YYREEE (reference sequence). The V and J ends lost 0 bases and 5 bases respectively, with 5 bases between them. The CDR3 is CASSLAPETQYF. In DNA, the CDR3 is TGTGCCAGCAGCTTGGCCCCGGAGACCCAGTACTTC.

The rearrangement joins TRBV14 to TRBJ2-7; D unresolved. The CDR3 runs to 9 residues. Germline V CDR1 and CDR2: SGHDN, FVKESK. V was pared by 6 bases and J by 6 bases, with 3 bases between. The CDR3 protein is CASSREQYF. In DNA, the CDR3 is TGTGCCAGCAGTCGCGAGCAGTACTTC.

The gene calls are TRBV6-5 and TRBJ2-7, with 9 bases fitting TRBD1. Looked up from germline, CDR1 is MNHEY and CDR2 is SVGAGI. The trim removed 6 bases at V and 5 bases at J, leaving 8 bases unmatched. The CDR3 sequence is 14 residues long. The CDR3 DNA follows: TGTGCCAGCAGGCTAGGGACAGGGCTCCACGAGCAGTACTTC. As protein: CASRLGTGLHEQYF.

CDR3 loop: CASSRRQASNTGELFF. DNA for the CDR3: TGTGCCAGCAGCAGGAGACAGGCTTCGAACACCGGGGAGCTGTTTTTT. This chain links TRBV7-9 with TRBJ2-2, with D maybe TRBD1 (6 bases). The CDR3 extends over 16 amino acids. The V end lost 5 bases, the J end lost 0 bases, and 13 bases lay between the germline ends. From germline, CDR1 is SEHNR and CDR2 FQNEAQ (reference sequence).

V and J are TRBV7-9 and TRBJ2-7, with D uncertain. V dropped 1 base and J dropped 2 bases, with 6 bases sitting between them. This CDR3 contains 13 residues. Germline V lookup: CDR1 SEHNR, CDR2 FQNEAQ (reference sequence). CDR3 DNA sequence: TGTGCCAGCAGCTTAGATCCCGCCTACGAGCAGTACTTC. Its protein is CASSLDPAYEQYF.

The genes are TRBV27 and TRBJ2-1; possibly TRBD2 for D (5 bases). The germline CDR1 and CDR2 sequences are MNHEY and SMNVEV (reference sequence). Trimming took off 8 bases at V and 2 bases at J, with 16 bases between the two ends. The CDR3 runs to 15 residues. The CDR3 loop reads CASLLFAGAYNEQFF. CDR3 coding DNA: TGTGCCAGCCTCTTGTTCGCGGGCGCCTACAATGAGCAGTTCTTC.

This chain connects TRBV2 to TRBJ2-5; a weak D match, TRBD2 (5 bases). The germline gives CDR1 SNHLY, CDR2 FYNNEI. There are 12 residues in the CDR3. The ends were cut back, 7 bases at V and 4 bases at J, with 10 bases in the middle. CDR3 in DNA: TGTGCCAGCAATGGCGGAGGAGAGACCCAGTACTTC. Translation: CASNGGGETQYF. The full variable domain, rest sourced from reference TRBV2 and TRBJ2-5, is EPEVTQTPSHQVTQMGQEVILRCVPISNHLYFYWYRQILGQKVEFLVSFYNNEISEKSEIFDDQFSVERPDGSNFTLKIRSTKLEDSAMYFCASNGGGETQYFGPGTRLLVL.

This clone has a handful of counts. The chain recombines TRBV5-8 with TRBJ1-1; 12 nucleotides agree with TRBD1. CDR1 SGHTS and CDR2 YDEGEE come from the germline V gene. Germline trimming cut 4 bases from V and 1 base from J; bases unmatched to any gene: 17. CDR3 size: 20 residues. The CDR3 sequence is CASSPNRDRGQFSRNTEAFF. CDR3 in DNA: TGTGCCAGCAGCCCGAACCGGGACAGGGGGCAGTTTTCCCGGAACACTGAAGCTTTCTTT.

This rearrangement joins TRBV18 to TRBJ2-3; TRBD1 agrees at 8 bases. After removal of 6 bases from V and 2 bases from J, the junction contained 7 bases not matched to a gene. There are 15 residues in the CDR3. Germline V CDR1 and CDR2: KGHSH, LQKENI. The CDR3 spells CASSTPGGLTDTQYF. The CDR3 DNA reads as TGTGCCAGCTCCACGCCAGGGGGCCTCACAGATACGCAGTATTTT.

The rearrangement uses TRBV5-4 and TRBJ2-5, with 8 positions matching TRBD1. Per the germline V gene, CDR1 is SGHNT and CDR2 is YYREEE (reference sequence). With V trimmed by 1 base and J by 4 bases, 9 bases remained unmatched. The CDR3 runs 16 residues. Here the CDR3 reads CASSLNTQGVGETQYF. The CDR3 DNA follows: TGTGCCAGCAGCTTGAATACACAGGGGGTGGGAGAGACCCAGTACTTC. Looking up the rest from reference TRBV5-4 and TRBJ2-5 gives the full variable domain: ETGVTQSPTHLIKTRGQQVTLRCSSQSGHNTVSWYQQALGQGPQFIFQYYREEENGRGNFPPRFSGLQFPNYSSELNVNALELDDSALYLCASSLNTQGVGETQYFGPGTRLLVL.

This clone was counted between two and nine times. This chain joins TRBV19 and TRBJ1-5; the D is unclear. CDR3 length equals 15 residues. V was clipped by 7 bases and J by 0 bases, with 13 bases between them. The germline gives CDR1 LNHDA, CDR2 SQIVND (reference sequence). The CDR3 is CASTSESYSNQPQHF. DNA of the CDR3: TGTGCCAGTACGTCCGAAAGCTATAGCAATCAGCCCCAGCATTTT.

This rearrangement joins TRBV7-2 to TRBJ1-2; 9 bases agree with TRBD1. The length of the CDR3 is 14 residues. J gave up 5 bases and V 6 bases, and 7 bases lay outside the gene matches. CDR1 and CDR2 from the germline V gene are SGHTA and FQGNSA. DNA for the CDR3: TGTGCCAGCAGTCACAGGGGGCGCGAGTATGGCTACACCTTC. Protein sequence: CASSHRGREYGYTF.

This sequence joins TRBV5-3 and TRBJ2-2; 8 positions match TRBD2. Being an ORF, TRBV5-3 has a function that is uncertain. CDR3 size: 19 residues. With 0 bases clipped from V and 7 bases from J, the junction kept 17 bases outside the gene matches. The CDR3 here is CARSLGEGQNSGDVGELFF. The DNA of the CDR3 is TGTGCCAGAAGCTTGGGGGAAGGACAAAATAGCGGGGACGTCGGGGAGCTGTTTTTT.

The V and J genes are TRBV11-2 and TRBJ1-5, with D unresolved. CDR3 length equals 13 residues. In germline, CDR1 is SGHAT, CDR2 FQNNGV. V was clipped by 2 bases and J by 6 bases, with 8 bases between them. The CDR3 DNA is TGTGCCAGCAGCTTATCTGTTAGTCAGCCCCAGCATTTT. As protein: CASSLSVSQPQHF. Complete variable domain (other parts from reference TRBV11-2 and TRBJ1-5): EAGVAQSPRYKIIEKRQSVAFWCNPISGHATLYWYQQILGQGPKLLIQFQNNGVVDDSQLPKDRFSAERLKGVDSTLKIQPAKLEDSAVYLCASSLSVSQPQHFGDGTRLSIL.

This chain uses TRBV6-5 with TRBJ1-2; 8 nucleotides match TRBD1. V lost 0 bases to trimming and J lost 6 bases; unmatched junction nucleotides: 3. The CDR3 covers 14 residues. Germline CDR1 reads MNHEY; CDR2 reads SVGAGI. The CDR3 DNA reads TGTGCCAGCAGTTACTCGACAGGGGTAAATGGCTACACCTTC. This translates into CASSYSTGVNGYTF.

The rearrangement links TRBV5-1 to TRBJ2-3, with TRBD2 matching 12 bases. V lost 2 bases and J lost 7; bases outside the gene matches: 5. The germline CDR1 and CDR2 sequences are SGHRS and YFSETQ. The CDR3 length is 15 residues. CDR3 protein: CASSLPSGGVNTQYF. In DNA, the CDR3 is TGCGCCAGCAGCTTACCTAGCGGGGGGGTAAATACGCAGTATTTT.

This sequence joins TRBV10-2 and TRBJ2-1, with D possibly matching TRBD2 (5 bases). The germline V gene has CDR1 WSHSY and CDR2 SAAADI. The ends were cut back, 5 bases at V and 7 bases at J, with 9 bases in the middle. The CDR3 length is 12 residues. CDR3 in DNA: TGCGCCAGCAGTACCACTAGAAATGAGCAGTTCTTC. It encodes CASSTTRNEQFF.

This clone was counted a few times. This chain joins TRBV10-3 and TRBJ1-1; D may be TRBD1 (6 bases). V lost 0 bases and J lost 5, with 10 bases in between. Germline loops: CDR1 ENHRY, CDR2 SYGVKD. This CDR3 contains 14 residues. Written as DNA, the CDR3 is TGTGCCATCAGTGAGTCCCTAGGGGGAACTGAAGCTTTCTTT. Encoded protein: CAISESLGGTEAFF.

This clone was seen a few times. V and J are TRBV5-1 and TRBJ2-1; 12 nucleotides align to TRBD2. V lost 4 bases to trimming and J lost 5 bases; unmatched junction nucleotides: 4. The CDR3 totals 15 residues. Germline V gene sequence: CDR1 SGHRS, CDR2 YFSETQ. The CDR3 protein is CASSPWTSGDNEQFF. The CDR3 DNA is TGCGCCAGCAGCCCCTGGACTAGCGGGGACAATGAGCAGTTCTTC.